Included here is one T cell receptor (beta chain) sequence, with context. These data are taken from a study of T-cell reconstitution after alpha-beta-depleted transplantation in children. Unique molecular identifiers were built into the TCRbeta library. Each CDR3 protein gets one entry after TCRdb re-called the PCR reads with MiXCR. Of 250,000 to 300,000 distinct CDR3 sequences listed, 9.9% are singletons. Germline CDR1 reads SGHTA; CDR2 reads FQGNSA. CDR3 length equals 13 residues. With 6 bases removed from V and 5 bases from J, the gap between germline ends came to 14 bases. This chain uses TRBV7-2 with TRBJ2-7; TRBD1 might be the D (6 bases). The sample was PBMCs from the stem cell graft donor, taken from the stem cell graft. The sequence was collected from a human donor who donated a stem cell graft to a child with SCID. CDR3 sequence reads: CASREGGIHEQYF. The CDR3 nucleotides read TGTGCCAGCAGGGAAGGGGGAATCCACGAGCAGTACTTC.